Below are 32 T cell receptor beta chains sequenced from a single sample in a study of blood T cells in healthy people across ages. Alongside a J-beta primer mix, a sample-barcoded 5' primer served in a second PCR lasting about 7 to 12 cycles. TCRdb analysed the 5' RACE reads with MiXCR anew, one entry per CDR3 protein. The sample yields over 600,000 distinct CDR3 sequences, approximately 40% seen once. Sequencing was done on a sample of blood. All receptors come from a man at least 80 years old in good health.

The chain carries TRBV15 and TRBJ1-1; no clear D gene. Looked up from germline, CDR1 is LNHNV and CDR2 is YYDKDF (reference sequence). This CDR3 spans 12 amino acids. V was pared by 0 bases and J by 7 bases, with 6 bases between. This CDR3 reads CATSRDKDEAFF. Here the CDR3 DNA reads TGTGCCACCAGCAGAGACAAGGATGAAGCTTTCTTT.

The chain carries TRBV10-3 and TRBJ2-1; a weak D match, TRBD2 (5 bases). CDR1 and CDR2 from the germline V gene are ENHRY and SYGVKD. There are 16 residues in the CDR3. Trimming removed 0 bases at V and 0 bases at J, with 9 bases between. The CDR3 region is CAISESPAVSYNEQFF. The CDR3 DNA is TGTGCCATCAGTGAGTCGCCAGCGGTCTCCTACAATGAGCAGTTCTTC.

The chain uses TRBV5-1 and TRBJ1-2, with D hard to call. With 4 bases removed from V and 4 bases from J, the gap between germline ends came to 11 bases. The CDR3 runs to 13 residues. Germline V gives CDR1 SGHRS, CDR2 YFSETQ. Here the CDR3 reads CASSVYQAYGYTF. Written as DNA, the CDR3 is TGCGCCAGCAGCGTCTACCAGGCCTATGGCTACACCTTC. The full variable domain, completed using reference TRBV5-1 and TRBJ1-2, is KAGVTQTPRYLIKTRGQQVTLSCSPISGHRSVSWYQQTPGQGLQFLFEYFSETQRNKGNFPGRFSGRQFSNSRSEMNVSTLELGDSALYLCASSVYQAYGYTFGSGTRLTVV.

This clonotype came up many times. The chain combines TRBV7-9 with TRBJ2-1, with 10 positions matching TRBD2. Germline assignment: CDR1 SEHNR and CDR2 FQNEAQ (reference sequence). The CDR3 is 15 amino acids. V shed 6 bases, J shed 1 base, and the junction held 3 bases outside the gene matches. The CDR3 loop is CASRSAGGSYNEQFF. CDR3 nucleotides: TGTGCCAGCAGGTCAGCGGGGGGGTCCTACAATGAGCAGTTCTTC.

V is TRBV7-9 and J is TRBJ2-3; D may be TRBD1 (6 bases). The V gene's germline CDR1 is SEHNR and CDR2 FQNEAQ (reference sequence). The ends were cut back, 3 bases at V and 0 bases at J, with 16 bases in the middle. The CDR3 loop spans 17 amino acids. In DNA, the CDR3 is TGTGCCAGCAGCTTGGCCAGGATGGGGGCCAGCACAGATACGCAGTATTTT. It encodes CASSLARMGASTDTQYF.

The V call is TRBV6-1, the J call TRBJ2-3, with 11 bases that match TRBD1. Germline CDR1 is MNHNS and CDR2 is SASEGT. The CDR3 covers 15 residues. J gave up 5 bases and V 5 bases, and 6 bases lay outside the gene matches. The CDR3 loop is CASSSGQGAVDTQYF. CDR3 DNA: TGTGCCAGCAGTTCCGGACAGGGGGCTGTAGATACGCAGTATTTT.

The rearrangement joins TRBV13 to TRBJ2-2, with 10 positions matching TRBD2. This CDR3 comprises 18 residues. Germline V CDR1 and CDR2: PRHDT, FYEKMQ (reference sequence). V trimming: 2 bases; J trimming: 0 bases; junction bases outside the gene matches: 6. The CDR3 nucleotides read TGTGCCAGCAGCTTACCATCTAGCGGGAGAGCGAACACCGGGGAGCTGTTTTTT. Translating gives CASSLPSSGRANTGELFF.

J is TRBJ1-2 and V is TRBV5-1; no firm D call. CDR3 length: 15 amino acids. Germline lookup yields CDR1 SGHRS and CDR2 YFSETQ. V was clipped by 4 bases and J by 0 bases, with 13 bases between them. The CDR3 sequence is CASSAGPRANYGYTF. DNA of the CDR3: TGCGCCAGCAGCGCCGGACCGAGAGCTAACTATGGCTACACCTTC.

This clonotype showed up just a few times. The rearrangement joins TRBV7-2 to TRBJ2-7; 7 bases align to TRBD2. The V and J ends lost 0 bases and 2 bases, in that order; junction bases with no gene match: 4. The CDR3 contains 15 residues. Germline CDR1 and CDR2: SGHTA and FQGNSA. The CDR3 sequence is CASSLARTRAYEQYF. The DNA for the CDR3 is TGTGCCAGCAGCTTAGCTCGGACTAGAGCCTACGAGCAGTACTTC.

This clonotype was seen ten or more times. The chain employs TRBV5-1 and TRBJ2-7, with D possibly being TRBD1 (6 bases). Germline CDR1 reads SGHRS; CDR2 reads YFSETQ. CDR3 length: 14 amino acids. The V gene lost 1 base and the J gene lost 5 bases, with 13 bases spanning the gap. The CDR3 loop is CASSLNPTGNEQYF. CDR3 coding DNA: TGCGCCAGCAGCTTGAACCCGACAGGTAACGAGCAGTACTTC.

The chain couples TRBV7-9 to TRBJ1-1; unclear D gene. V was pared by 5 bases and J by 3 bases, with 10 bases between. The CDR3 extends over 13 amino acids. Germline-derived CDR1 and CDR2 are SEHNR and FQNEAQ (reference sequence). The CDR3 here is CASSGGGYTEAFF. The CDR3 nucleotides are TGTGCCAGCAGCGGCGGCGGCTACACTGAAGCTTTCTTT.

J is TRBJ1-6 and V is TRBV9, with D possibly matching TRBD1 (6 bases). CDR1 is SGDLS, CDR2 YYNGEE, per germline. Trimming stripped 0 bases from V and 3 bases from J, with 10 bases between. The CDR3 totals 16 residues. The CDR3, as DNA: TGTGCCAGCAGCGTAGAACTAGGGGGCTATAATTCACCCCTCCACTTT. Its translation: CASSVELGGYNSPLHF. Variable domain in full (rest from reference TRBV9 and TRBJ1-6): DSGVTQTPKHLITATGQRVTLRCSPRSGDLSVYWYQQSLDQGLQFLIQYYNGEERAKGNILERFSAQQFPDLHSELNLSSLELGDSALYFCASSVELGGYNSPLHFGNGTRLTVT.

V and J are TRBV6-5 and TRBJ2-5, with 8 bases aligning to TRBD2. The ends lost 2 bases at V and 4 bases at J; junction bases unmatched: 6. The CDR3 is made up of 15 amino acids. From germline, CDR1 is MNHEY and CDR2 SVGAGI. CDR3 sequence reads: CASSYGRAGVETQYF. The CDR3 nucleotides are TGTGCCAGCAGTTACGGACGAGCGGGAGTAGAGACCCAGTACTTC.

About this clonotype itself: A much larger clonotype is one base distant, so this may be a read error. The rearrangement links TRBV5-1 to TRBJ2-7; 9 positions agree with TRBD1. Near its end, the DNA agrees better with TRBJ2-5, so the J call may be wrong. This CDR3 contains 16 residues. Germline CDR1 is SGHRS and CDR2 is YFSETQ. The CDR3 DNA reads as TGCGCCAGCAGCCCCCAGGGACAGGGTCTCGGAGAGACCCAGTACTTC. Translating it yields CASSPQGQGLGETQYF.

This clonotype was observed a handful of times. V gene TRBV29-1 combines with J gene TRBJ2-7; D may be TRBD2 (5 bases). The CDR3 loop spans 12 amino acids. Trimming took 5 bases from V and 7 from J, leaving 15 bases between them. Germline V lookup: CDR1 SQVTM, CDR2 ANQGSEA. As DNA, the CDR3 is TGCAGCGTTCTTCGTTCGGGGAATGAGCAGTACTTC. Its protein is CSVLRSGNEQYF.

The chain uses TRBV7-2 and TRBJ1-5, with 8 bases lining up with TRBD1. The CDR3 is made up of 15 amino acids. The J segment lost 4 bases and the V segment lost 2 bases, leaving 4 bases of the junction unmatched. Germline-derived CDR1 and CDR2 are SGHTA and FQGNSA. The CDR3 protein is CASSLQGAVNQPQHF. The CDR3 DNA sequence: TGTGCCAGCAGCTTACAGGGGGCTGTGAATCAGCCCCAGCATTTT.

With regard to this clonotype: This clone may be a read error of a much larger clone one base away. CDR3 nucleotides: TGTGCCAGCAGCCCAGATGGGGGCGCAGATACGCAGTATTTT. Protein: CASSPDGGADTQYF. V gene TRBV7-2 combines with J gene TRBJ2-3, with D possibly matching TRBD1 (6 bases). This CDR3 comprises 14 residues. V lost 5 bases and J 4 bases, leaving 13 bases between the germline ends. Germline V CDR1 and CDR2: SGHTA, FQGNSA. The entire variable domain, with the rest obtained from reference TRBV7-2 and TRBJ2-3, is as follows: GAGVSQSPSNKVTEKGKDVELRCDPISGHTALYWYRQSLGQGLEFLIYFQGNSAPDKSGLPSDRFSAERTGGSVSTLTIQRTQQEDSAVYLCASSPDGGADTQYFGPGTRLTVL.

This clonotype was detected many times. The V gene is TRBV7-6, the J gene TRBJ2-5; TRBD1 agrees at 9 bases. In germline, CDR1 is SGHVS, CDR2 FNYEAQ. The CDR3 length is 15 residues. Losses at the gene ends were 5 bases for V and 5 bases for J; bases not matched to a gene: 9. The DNA of the CDR3 is TGTGCCAGCAGCGCCCTACAGGGGGCTCGGGAGACCCAGTACTTC. Translation: CASSALQGARETQYF. The full variable domain, with the rest looked up from reference TRBV7-6 and TRBJ2-5, is GAGVSQSPRYKVTKRGQDVALRCDPISGHVSLYWYRQALGQGPEFLTYFNYEAQQDKSGLPNDRFSAERPEGSISTLTIQRTEQRDSAMYRCASSALQGARETQYFGPGTRLLVL.

The rearrangement uses TRBV28 and TRBJ2-5; unclear D gene. The J call could be wrong; TRBJ2-7 is a better fit for the DNA end. The CDR3 loop spans 13 amino acids. Per germline, CDR1 MDHEN and CDR2 SYDVKM. The CDR3 sequence: CASRSPNFYEQYF. In DNA form, the CDR3 reads TGTGCCAGCAGGTCCCCTAATTTCTACGAGCAGTACTTC.

The rearrangement joins TRBV20-1 to TRBJ1-2; a weak D match, TRBD1 (6 bases). V was trimmed by 2 bases and J by 3 bases, leaving 13 bases between them. The CDR3 runs to 14 residues. The germline gives CDR1 DFQATT, CDR2 SNEGSKA (reference sequence). The CDR3 here is CSARPLRGDYGYTF. The DNA of the CDR3 is TGCAGTGCTAGACCGCTCAGGGGCGACTATGGCTACACCTTC.

The chain has TRBV11-2 and TRBJ1-1; no reliable D call. Germline V lookup: CDR1 SGHAT, CDR2 FQNNGV. The CDR3 extends over 12 amino acids. The V gene lost 6 bases and the J gene lost 8 bases, with 13 bases spanning the gap. The CDR3 spells CASRGTGSEAFF. Written as DNA, the CDR3 is TGTGCCAGCAGAGGCACGGGATCCGAAGCTTTCTTT.

The rearrangement joins TRBV2 to TRBJ2-7; a weak D match, TRBD2 (6 bases). Trimming left V 4 bases short and J 5 bases short, with 12 bases between. The CDR3 runs 13 residues. Germline CDR1 SNHLY, CDR2 FYNNEI. CDR3 nucleotide sequence: TGTGCCAGCAGTGTGGTGGGGACTCACGAGCAGTACTTC. It codes for CASSVVGTHEQYF.

V usage is TRBV5-1 and J usage is TRBJ2-5, with a weak D call TRBD1 (6 bases). The J call may be in error: the DNA end matches TRBJ2-7 better. Germline assignment: CDR1 SGHRS and CDR2 YFSETQ. The CDR3 is 14 amino acids. The CDR3 here is CASSSGTLSYEQYF. The CDR3 DNA reads as TGCGCCAGCAGCTCCGGGACACTATCCTACGAGCAGTACTTC.

The sample holds many counts of this clonotype. The chain employs TRBV4-2 and TRBJ2-5; 10 positions match TRBD1. The CDR3 spans 14 residues. Germline V gene sequence: CDR1 LGHNA, CDR2 YNFKEQ. The V segment lost 0 bases and the J segment 7 bases; nucleotides outside the gene matches: 2. CDR3 sequence: CASSQDGTGATQYF. CDR3 coding DNA: TGTGCCAGCAGCCAAGATGGGACAGGGGCGACCCAGTACTTC.

This clonotype was detected a few times. This sequence joins TRBV4-2 and TRBJ2-7; TRBD2 agrees at 10 bases. The J call may be incorrect, as the DNA end agrees better with TRBJ2-5. The CDR3 totals 18 residues. Germline V gene sequence: CDR1 LGHNA, CDR2 YNFKEQ. The CDR3 DNA follows: TGTGCCAGCAGCCAAGACACGTCTAGCGGGAGATTGGGGGGGACCCAGTACTTC. Translating gives CASSQDTSSGRLGGTQYF.

This clonotype was recorded a few times. The V and J genes are TRBV20-1 and TRBJ1-2; 9 bases map to TRBD1. Unmatched junction bases numbered 6, after V lost 6 bases and J lost 4 bases. Germline V gene sequence: CDR1 DFQATT, CDR2 SNEGSKA (reference sequence). The CDR3 runs to 13 residues. CDR3 coding DNA: TGCAGTGCCTACGGACAGGGGATCTATGGCTACACCTTC. Amino acid sequence: CSAYGQGIYGYTF.

In the case of this clonotype: Its ends do not fully match the called genes, so a read error is possible. The chain joins TRBV20-1 to TRBJ1-5; D may be TRBD1 (6 bases). Per germline, CDR1 DFQATT and CDR2 SNEGSKA (reference sequence). This CDR3 has 17 amino acids. For the CDR3, the DNA is TGCAGTGCCAGACCGACAGGCGGGTTCGGTAGCAATCAGCCCCGGCATTTT. This codes for CSARPTGGFGSNQPRHF.

The V and J genes are TRBV3-1 and TRBJ1-2, with D perhaps TRBD1 (5 bases). Trimming took 4 bases from V and 8 from J, leaving 14 bases between them. Germline CDR1 is LGHDT and CDR2 is YNNKEL (reference sequence). CDR3 length equals 13 residues. The CDR3 nucleotides read TGTGCCAGCAGCCCCCAGCCGGGACGGGGCTACACCTTC. It specifies CASSPQPGRGYTF.

The V call is TRBV7-2, the J call TRBJ1-2; D gene unclear. The CDR3 is 15 residues long. Trimming cost V 4 bases and J 2 bases, with 14 bases left between them. Germline CDR1 and CDR2: SGHTA and FQGNSA. The CDR3 DNA sequence: TGTGCCAGCAGCTCACAGCGGGAGGCGAACTATGGCTACACCTTC. Translating gives CASSSQREANYGYTF.

The chain is built from TRBV18 and TRBJ2-7, with TRBD2 identical over 10 bases. The CDR3 has 14 amino acids. With 3 bases clipped from V and 6 bases from J, the junction kept 5 bases outside the gene matches. Per the germline V gene, CDR1 is KGHSH and CDR2 is LQKENI. The DNA for the CDR3 is TGTGCCAGCTCACCGTGGACTAGCGGAGGCGAGCAGTACTTC. This gives the protein CASSPWTSGGEQYF.

The chain combines TRBV20-1 with TRBJ1-2; possibly TRBD1 for D (5 bases). Germline V lookup: CDR1 DFQATT, CDR2 SNEGSKA (reference sequence). The CDR3 contains 16 residues. Trimming stripped 0 bases from V and 4 bases from J, with 18 bases between. The CDR3 sequence: CSARDRALGRAYGYTF. For the CDR3, the DNA is TGCAGTGCTAGAGATCGGGCCCTCGGCAGGGCCTATGGCTACACCTTC.

The gene calls are TRBV24-1 and TRBJ2-1; 10 nucleotides match TRBD2. Losses at the gene ends were 1 base for V and 6 bases for J; bases not matched to a gene: 5. The CDR3 covers 16 residues. Germline V gene data show CDR1 as KGHDR and CDR2 as SFDVKD. In DNA, the CDR3 is TGTGCCACCAGTGATTTTCGAGCGGGAGGGTTCAATGAGCAGTTCTTC. Residues: CATSDFRAGGFNEQFF.